This record concerns one TCR beta chain sequence. The record originates from a study of cytomegalovirus exposure and HLA in healthy donors. CDR1 LGHNA and CDR2 YSLEER come from the germline V gene. There are 19 residues in the CDR3. Trimming removed 0 bases at V and 4 bases at J, with 24 bases between. Primers: 60 Vbeta forward and 13 Jbeta reverse. Sequenced by immunoSEQ multiplex PCR; TCRdb stores in-frame clones only, minus some. Its table lists nearly 200,000 clones. Sequenced sample: PBMCs. The TCR originated in a boy younger than 18 in good health and CMV-seronegative. The chain couples TRBV4-3 to TRBJ1-2; TRBD1 might be the D (5 bases). In DNA form, the CDR3 reads TGCGCCAGCAGCCAAGACCGCCGAGGCGGAGGACACGGGAGCTATGGCTACACCTTC. Residues: CASSQDRRGGGHGSYGYTF.